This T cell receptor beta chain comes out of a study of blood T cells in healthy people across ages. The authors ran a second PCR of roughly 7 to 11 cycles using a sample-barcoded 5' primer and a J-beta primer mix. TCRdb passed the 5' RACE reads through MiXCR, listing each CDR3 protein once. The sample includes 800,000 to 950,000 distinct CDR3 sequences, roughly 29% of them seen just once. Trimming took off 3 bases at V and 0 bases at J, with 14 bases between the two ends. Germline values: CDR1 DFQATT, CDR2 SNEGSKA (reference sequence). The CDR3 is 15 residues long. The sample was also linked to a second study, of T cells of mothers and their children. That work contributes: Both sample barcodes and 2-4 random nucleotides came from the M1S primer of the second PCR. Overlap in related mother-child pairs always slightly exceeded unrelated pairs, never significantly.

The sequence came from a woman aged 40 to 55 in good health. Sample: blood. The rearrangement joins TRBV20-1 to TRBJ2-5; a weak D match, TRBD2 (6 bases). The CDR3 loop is CSASPRGYNQETQYF. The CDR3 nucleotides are TGCAGTGCTAGCCCCCGGGGGTATAACCAAGAGACCCAGTACTTC.